What follows are 26 T cell receptor beta chains derived from one specimen sequenced in a study of neoadjuvant anti-PD-1 for oral cavity cancer (dated by TCRdb to about 2021). The library was built by means of the immunoSEQ multiplex PCR assay. What TCRdb holds here is the immuneACCESS table cut down to in-frame rearrangements. Part of the clones is not present; checked against another copy, under half of the missing clones reflect an unresolved V gene, and the others are unexplained. For this sample the table gives about 14,000 clones, of which 65% to 80% were detected only once. The ten largest make up roughly 3.2% of the sample. Explained via the paper, the time point label denotes: after neoadjuvant nivolumab, at surgical resection. Sequenced here: PBMCs, sampled after nivolumab (anti-PD-1) treatment. The receptors shown here come from a person aged 35 to 85 with oral cavity squamous cell carcinoma.

The V and J genes are TRBV2 and TRBJ2-5; a possible D gene is TRBD2 (5 bases). CDR3 length: 13 residues. Per germline, CDR1 SNHLY and CDR2 FYNNEI. V lost 3 bases, J lost 2 bases, and 7 bases lay in between. The CDR3 nucleotides read TGTGCCAGCAGTGAGGACTTTCAAGAGACCCAGTACTTC. Translating it yields CASSEDFQETQYF.

This chain links TRBV10-2 with TRBJ1-4; TRBD1 matches at 9 bases. Germline CDR1 and CDR2: WSHSY and SAAADI. The CDR3 length is 18 residues. V gave up 5 bases and J gave up 5 bases; unmatched junction bases: 15. CDR3 in amino acids: CASSPNVGQGGSNEKLFF. Here the CDR3 DNA reads TGCGCCAGCAGTCCAAATGTGGGACAGGGAGGATCAAATGAAAAACTGTTTTTT.

The CDR3 DNA is TGTGCCACCAGCCGTTCCGGGGCTGGAAACTCCCCGTGGCAGTTCTTC. Protein: CATSRSGAGNSPWQFF. This rearrangement joins TRBV15 to TRBJ2-1; D tentatively reads TRBD1 or TRBD2 (5 bases each). This CDR3 region has 16 residues. V was shortened by 5 bases and J by 12 bases, with 26 bases between the two germline ends. Germline V gene data show CDR1 as LNHNV and CDR2 as YYDKDF (reference sequence).

This chain connects TRBV2 to TRBJ1-4, with D maybe TRBD1 (6 bases). Per germline, CDR1 SNHLY and CDR2 FYNNEI. The CDR3 loop spans 14 amino acids. V was shortened by 6 bases and J by 7 bases, with 15 bases between the two germline ends. CDR3 DNA: TGTGCCAGCAGGATACAGGGCGTTGCTGAAAAACTGTTTTTT. Translating it yields CASRIQGVAEKLFF. Full variable domain (outside the CDR3, taken from reference TRBV2 and TRBJ1-4): EPEVTQTPSHQVTQMGQEVILRCVPISNHLYFYWYRQILGQKVEFLVSFYNNEISEKSEIFDDQFSVERPDGSNFTLKIRSTKLEDSAMYFCASRIQGVAEKLFFGSGTQLSVL.

V usage is TRBV20-1 and J usage is TRBJ2-7, with D maybe TRBD2 (6 bases). Trimming shortened V by 6 bases and J by 4 bases, and 10 bases separated the two germline ends. The CDR3 spans 11 residues. Germline V CDR1 and CDR2: DFQATT, SNEGSKA (reference sequence). The CDR3 region is CSAGGTYEQYF. The DNA for the CDR3 is TGCAGTGCGGGAGGCACTTACGAGCAGTACTTC.

V usage is TRBV29-1 and J usage is TRBJ1-3, with D hard to call. The CDR3 has 12 amino acids. CDR1 is SQVTM, CDR2 ANQGSEA, per germline. V lost 6 bases and J lost 4, with 10 bases in between. In DNA form, the CDR3 reads TGCAGCGTCGAGTCCCAAGGAAACACCATATATTTT. This encodes CSVESQGNTIYF.

The genes are TRBV30 and TRBJ1-2, with 8 nucleotides matching TRBD1. Germline lookup yields CDR1 GTSNPN and CDR2 SVGIG (reference sequence). Trimming removed 5 bases from V and 0 bases from J; junction bases left unmatched: 11. The CDR3 is 16 residues long. DNA for the CDR3: TGTGCCTGGTTCTGGGGGAGGACAGGGACTAACTATGGCTACACCTTC. Translation gives CAWFWGRTGTNYGYTF.

This clone was found once. This chain connects TRBV2 to TRBJ1-4; D is undetermined. This CDR3 region has 11 residues. Germline values: CDR1 SNHLY, CDR2 FYNNEI. Between the trimmed V and J ends, which lost 4 bases and 6 bases, there was a span of 3 bases. CDR3 coding DNA: TGTGCCAGCAGTGGAGATGAAAAACTGTTTTTT. Translation: CASSGDEKLFF.

The CDR3 DNA is TGTGCCAGCAGCTTGCGGGGGGAGCGTGAGCTGTTTTTT. It specifies CASSLRGERELFF. The J gene is TRBJ2-2, the V gene TRBV5-6; 7 nucleotides agree with TRBD2. This CDR3 has 13 residues. V lost 1 base to trimming and J lost 11 bases; unmatched junction nucleotides: 5. The germline V gene has CDR1 SGHDT and CDR2 YYEEEE.

The chain uses TRBV7-8 and TRBJ2-7, with D possibly matching TRBD2 (5 bases). The length of the CDR3 is 15 residues. CDR1 is SGHVS, CDR2 FQNEAQ, per germline. Trimming left V 4 bases short and J 0 bases short, with 13 bases between. Here the CDR3 reads CASSYPPAASYEQYF. CDR3 DNA: TGTGCCAGCAGCTATCCCCCAGCGGCCTCCTACGAGCAGTACTTC.

CDR3 DNA sequence: TGTGCCAGCAGCCCCCCGGACAGCCTCCAAGAGACCCAGTACTTC. Amino acids: CASSPPDSLQETQYF. This rearrangement joins TRBV6-6 to TRBJ2-5; TRBD1 might be the D (6 bases). This CDR3 comprises 15 residues. With 6 bases removed from V and 1 base from J, the gap between germline ends came to 15 bases. Per germline, CDR1 MNHNY and CDR2 SVGAGI (reference sequence).

Only a few counts were recorded for this clone. CDR3 nucleotide sequence: TGTGCCAGCAGCTCGACAGGGGCCGGGGGCTACACCTTC. Its protein product is CASSSTGAGGYTF. The chain recombines TRBV7-3 with TRBJ1-2; TRBD1 matches 8 bases. Germline values: CDR1 SGHTA, CDR2 FQGTGA. Trimming took 4 bases from V and 8 from J; bases not matched to a gene: 6. This CDR3 has 13 residues.

The chain employs TRBV30 and TRBJ1-2, with D possibly TRBD1 on 6 matching bases. With 0 bases removed from V and 3 bases from J, the gap between germline ends came to 20 bases. The CDR3 runs to 17 residues. Germline V CDR1 and CDR2: GTSNPN, SVGIG (reference sequence). The CDR3 region is CAWSVFGGETFYYGYTF. The CDR3 DNA reads as TGTGCCTGGAGTGTTTTCGGGGGCGAGACCTTCTACTATGGCTACACCTTC.

CDR3 nucleotide sequence: TGTGCCAGTTTGGCGGGACTTAAGTCTAGCACAGATACGCAGTATTTT. Protein product: CASLAGLKSSTDTQYF. The J gene is TRBJ2-3, the V gene TRBV28; tentatively, D is TRBD2 (6 bases). This CDR3 is built from 16 residues. Trimming removed 9 bases at V and 0 bases at J, with 19 bases between. Germline lookup yields CDR1 MDHEN and CDR2 SYDVKM.

This chain uses TRBV29-1 with TRBJ2-1; 10 bases agree with TRBD2. This CDR3 contains 14 residues. CDR1 and CDR2 (germline): SQVTM, ANQGSEA. V was clipped by 3 bases and J by 5 bases; unmatched bases: 4. The CDR3 sequence is CSVESGLANNEQFF. The CDR3 DNA sequence: TGCAGCGTTGAGTCGGGACTAGCGAACAATGAGCAGTTCTTC.

The chain joins TRBV15 to TRBJ2-5; D ambiguous. V lost 0 bases to trimming and J lost 1 base, with 6 bases between them. The germline V gene has CDR1 LNHNV and CDR2 YYDKDF (reference sequence). CDR3 size: 14 residues. The CDR3: CATSREASQETQYF. DNA for the CDR3: TGTGCCACCAGCAGAGAAGCTTCCCAAGAGACCCAGTACTTC.

The chain is built from TRBV5-1 and TRBJ2-1, with TRBD2 matching 14 bases. Germline V CDR1 and CDR2: SGHRS, YFSETQ. The CDR3 extends over 14 amino acids. Germline trimming cut 6 bases from V and 8 bases from J; bases unmatched to any gene: 4. The CDR3 nucleotides read TGCGCCAGCACCTCGGGACTAGCGGGAGATGAGCAGTTCTTC. Translated: CASTSGLAGDEQFF.

This clone was detected once. This chain joins TRBV7-2 and TRBJ2-2; 7 bases map to TRBD2. CDR1 is SGHTA, CDR2 FQGNSA, per germline. The ends lost 3 bases at V and 6 bases at J; junction bases unmatched: 1. This CDR3 comprises 13 residues. In nucleotides, the CDR3 is TGTGCCAGCAGCTTGGGAGGGGCCGGGGAGCTGTTTTTT. This translates into CASSLGGAGELFF.

V usage is TRBV5-1 and J usage is TRBJ2-5; possible D gene TRBD2, 6 bases. CDR3 length equals 14 residues. CDR1 and CDR2 from the germline V gene are SGHRS and YFSETQ. V was cut by 4 bases and J by 0 bases, with 10 bases left in between. The CDR3: CASSPEGYQETQYF. DNA for the CDR3: TGCGCCAGCAGCCCGGAGGGGTACCAAGAGACCCAGTACTTC.

The rearrangement links TRBV5-1 to TRBJ2-3, with D tentatively TRBD2 (5 bases). Germline CDR1 and CDR2: SGHRS and YFSETQ. The CDR3 is 14 amino acids. V lost 5 bases to trimming and J lost 0 bases, with 10 bases between them. The CDR3 spells CASSRRWSTDTQYF. CDR3 DNA: TGCGCCAGCAGTCGGAGGTGGAGCACAGATACGCAGTATTTT.

The chain couples TRBV27 to TRBJ1-1; D is unclear. The CDR3 spans 14 residues. Trimming took off 5 bases at V and 1 base at J, with 11 bases between the two ends. The germline V gene has CDR1 MNHEY and CDR2 SMNVEV (reference sequence). The chain's CDR3 is CASSVWGGNTEAFF. DNA for the CDR3: TGTGCCAGCAGTGTCTGGGGAGGGAACACTGAAGCTTTCTTT.

As for this clone: Mismatch with germline at one junction end may stem from a read error. This chain uses TRBV7-7 with TRBJ2-1; 13 nucleotides line up with TRBD2. Germline lookup yields CDR1 SSHAT and CDR2 FNYEAQ (reference sequence). This CDR3 contains 17 residues. The CDR3 reads CASSLGTSGAFGNEQFF. The CDR3 coding sequence is TGTGCTAGCAGCCTCGGGACTAGCGGGGCCTTTGGCAATGAGCAGTTCTTC.

This sequence joins TRBV10-2 and TRBJ2-7; the match to TRBD2 covers 12 bases. The CDR3 loop spans 14 amino acids. Germline V gives CDR1 WSHSY, CDR2 SAAADI. J lost 6 bases, V lost 5 bases, and 5 bases had no gene match. This chain's CDR3 is CASSFGLAGSEQYF. CDR3 nucleotide sequence: TGCGCCAGCAGTTTTGGACTAGCGGGATCCGAGCAGTACTTC.

The rearrangement joins TRBV9 to TRBJ1-5; 10 positions agree with TRBD1. Losses at the gene ends were 3 bases for V and 4 bases for J; bases not matched to a gene: 1. Looked up from germline, CDR1 is SGDLS and CDR2 is YYNGEE. CDR3 size: 14 residues. DNA of the CDR3: TGTGCCAGCAGCGGGGGACAGGGGAATCAGCCCCAGCATTTT. Protein: CASSGGQGNQPQHF. Combining the CDR3 with reference TRBV9 and TRBJ1-5 gives the whole variable domain DSGVTQTPKHLITATGQRVTLRCSPRSGDLSVYWYQQSLDQGLQFLIQYYNGEERAKGNILERFSAQQFPDLHSELNLSSLELGDSALYFCASSGGQGNQPQHFGDGTRLSIL.

This clone was recorded once. V is TRBV5-6 and J is TRBJ1-1; D is undetermined. Trimming pared 6 bases from V and 4 bases from J, leaving 10 bases between. The CDR3 totals 12 residues. Germline CDR1 SGHDT, CDR2 YYEEEE. In DNA, the CDR3 is TGTGCCAGCACCCGTTTTGGCACTGAAGCTTTCTTT. It is translated as CASTRFGTEAFF. Filled out from reference TRBV5-6 and TRBJ1-1, the complete variable domain reads DAGVTQSPTHLIKTRGQQVTLRCSPKSGHDTVSWYQQALGQGPQFIFQYYEEEERQRGNFPDRFSGHQFPNYSSELNVNALLLGDSALYLCASTRFGTEAFFGQGTRLTVV.

This clone was found once. This rearrangement joins TRBV6-6 to TRBJ2-4; 10 bases map to TRBD1. V gave up 7 bases and J gave up 0 bases; unmatched junction bases: 6. The CDR3 has 16 residues. CDR1 and CDR2 (germline): MNHNY, SVGAGI (reference sequence). Here the CDR3 DNA reads TGTGCCAGCACCCCGGGACAGGGGATAGCCAAAAACATTCAGTACTTC. It translates to CASTPGQGIAKNIQYF.